This passage covers 19 T cell receptor beta chains from one sample sequenced in a study of T-cell reconstitution after alpha-beta-depleted transplantation in children. This sample's TCRbeta library carried unique molecular identifier barcodes. One entry per CDR3 protein results from TCRdb running MiXCR on the PCR reads. Among approximately 430,000 distinct CDR3 sequences, around 15% were seen once, and the ten largest hold 25% to 35%. Sequencing used PBMCs, mostly from graft donor cells, obtained 360 days after TCRalphabeta/CD19-depleted stem cell transplant. These receptors came from a boy younger than two who had a stem cell transplant for Wiskott-Aldrich syndrome, so the T cells may come from the graft donor.

This rearrangement joins TRBV10-2 to TRBJ2-5; unclear D gene. V lost 2 bases and J lost 3, with 10 bases in between. The CDR3 loop spans 14 amino acids. Germline CDR1 reads WSHSY; CDR2 reads SAAADI. CDR3 loop: CASSEMAEKETQYF. Here the CDR3 DNA reads TGCGCCAGCAGTGAGATGGCAGAGAAAGAGACCCAGTACTTC.

This clonotype has only a few counts. J is TRBJ2-7 and V is TRBV7-6, with 9 bases aligning to TRBD1. The ends lost 6 bases at V and 3 bases at J; junction bases unmatched: 9. There are 15 residues in the CDR3. The germline CDR1 and CDR2 sequences are SGHVS and FNYEAQ. CDR3 bases: TGTGCCAGCAGTTTTATTCTGGGACAGGGCTACGAGCAGTACTTC. Translation: CASSFILGQGYEQYF.

The CDR3 DNA is TGCGCCAGCAGCCCCCGGGCCCCATACAATGAGCAGTTCTTC. This codes for CASSPRAPYNEQFF. The chain recombines TRBV5-1 with TRBJ2-1, with D unclear. Trimming cost V 4 bases and J 4 bases, with 12 bases left between them. CDR1 and CDR2 from the germline V gene are SGHRS and YFSETQ. The CDR3 runs to 14 residues.

The chain combines TRBV5-1 with TRBJ2-5, with a tentative D call TRBD2 (5 bases). This CDR3 comprises 15 residues. CDR1 SGHRS and CDR2 YFSETQ come from the germline V gene. V shed 0 bases and J shed 4 bases, with 13 bases lying between them. The CDR3 nucleotides are TGCGCCAGCAGCTTGGGGCTAGCCCTCGGAGAGACCCAGTACTTC. As protein: CASSLGLALGETQYF.

The genes are TRBV5-1 and TRBJ2-2; TRBD1 matches at 8 bases. Germline loops: CDR1 SGHRS, CDR2 YFSETQ. The V segment lost 3 bases and the J segment 1 base; nucleotides outside the gene matches: 2. The CDR3 has 15 residues. As DNA, the CDR3 is TGCGCCAGCAGCTCCGGGACAGGGAACACCGGGGAGCTGTTTTTT. It codes for CASSSGTGNTGELFF.

The V and J genes are TRBV25-1 and TRBJ1-3; D uncertain. CDR3 length: 15 amino acids. Germline CDR1 is MGHDK and CDR2 is SYGVNS. V dropped 3 bases and J dropped 0 bases, with 9 bases sitting between them. CDR3 sequence (DNA): TGTGCCAGCAGTGACGGTACTAGCTCTGGAAACACCATATATTTT. Its translation is CASSDGTSSGNTIYF.

V and J are TRBV6-5 and TRBJ2-1, with 9 bases identical to TRBD2. The germline gives CDR1 MNHEY, CDR2 SVGAGI. V was clipped by 5 bases and J by 3 bases; unmatched bases: 5. The length of the CDR3 is 15 residues. The CDR3 is CASSTRGGGYNEQFF. Here the CDR3 DNA reads TGTGCCAGCAGTACTCGCGGGGGGGGCTACAATGAGCAGTTCTTC.

This chain joins TRBV7-9 and TRBJ2-1; the D call may be TRBD1 or TRBD2 (6 bases each). Trimming shortened V by 6 bases and J by 5 bases, and 17 bases separated the two germline ends. Germline assignment: CDR1 SEHNR and CDR2 FQNEAQ (reference sequence). CDR3 length: 15 amino acids. Here the CDR3 reads CASRRDTAHDNEQFF. The CDR3 region has the DNA TGTGCCAGCAGGCGGGACACTGCCCATGACAATGAGCAGTTCTTC.

The sample holds a few counts of this clonotype. The chain recombines TRBV11-2 with TRBJ2-7; D is possibly TRBD1 (5 bases). V was cut by 6 bases and J by 6 bases, with 21 bases left in between. This CDR3 has 15 residues. Germline assignment: CDR1 SGHAT and CDR2 FQNNGV. The chain's CDR3 is CASSRPQGPSTEQYF. CDR3 sequence (DNA): TGTGCCAGCAGTCGGCCCCAGGGTCCCTCTACCGAGCAGTACTTC.

This clonotype was counted only a few times. The chain employs TRBV10-3 and TRBJ2-5, with 9 bases aligning to TRBD2. This CDR3 region has 16 residues. In germline, CDR1 is ENHRY, CDR2 SYGVKD. V lost 3 bases, J lost 5 bases, and 10 bases stayed unmatched. This CDR3 reads CAISDPLAGGLETQYF. The CDR3, as DNA: TGTGCCATCAGTGATCCTCTGGCGGGAGGGCTTGAGACCCAGTACTTC.

This clonotype showed up just a few times. The chain is built from TRBV28 and TRBJ2-7; D ambiguous. The ends were cut back, 6 bases at V and 3 bases at J, with 15 bases in the middle. Germline CDR1 is MDHEN and CDR2 is SYDVKM. The CDR3 runs 14 residues. CDR3 nucleotide sequence: TGTGCCAGCAGACCCGCATTTCCCTACTACGAGCAGTACTTC. Translating it yields CASRPAFPYYEQYF.

V is TRBV5-1 and J is TRBJ2-1; TRBD2 matches 8 bases. CDR3 length: 16 residues. The germline V gene encodes CDR1 SGHRS and CDR2 YFSETQ. With V trimmed by 4 bases and J by 6 bases, 12 bases remained unmatched. This CDR3 is CASSLTPRTSPNEQFF. CDR3 in DNA: TGCGCCAGCAGCCTCACCCCCCGGACTAGCCCCAATGAGCAGTTCTTC.

The V call is TRBV28, the J call TRBJ2-7, with 7 bases matching TRBD2. CDR3 length: 12 amino acids. The V segment lost 8 bases and the J segment 9 bases; nucleotides outside the gene matches: 10. Per the germline V gene, CDR1 is MDHEN and CDR2 is SYDVKM. CDR3 sequence: CASLGEGRRQYF. The CDR3 bases are TGTGCCAGCCTCGGGGAGGGAAGGCGGCAGTACTTC.

The chain couples TRBV2 to TRBJ2-1, with 9 bases that match TRBD1. The V segment lost 7 bases and the J segment 7 bases; nucleotides outside the gene matches: 11. Germline-derived CDR1 and CDR2 are SNHLY and FYNNEI. The length of the CDR3 is 15 residues. DNA for the CDR3: TGTGCCAGCAAATGGGGAGGGACAGGGAAGAATGAGCAGTTCTTC. Protein sequence: CASKWGGTGKNEQFF.

There are a few counts of this clonotype. The CDR3 reads CASSQFSGRSYEQYF. CDR3 sequence (DNA): TGCGCCAGCAGCCAATTTAGCGGGAGGTCCTACGAGCAGTACTTC. This sequence joins TRBV4-1 and TRBJ2-7; TRBD2 agrees at 10 bases. This CDR3 has 15 amino acids. V lost 2 bases, J lost 1 base, and 2 bases stayed unmatched. Looked up from germline, CDR1 is MGHRA and CDR2 is YSYEKL.

A few counts support this clonotype. J is TRBJ2-4 and V is TRBV11-2; D unclear. Trimming shortened V by 1 base and J by 3 bases, and 7 bases separated the two germline ends. CDR1 is SGHAT, CDR2 FQNNGV, per germline. The CDR3 totals 14 residues. In DNA, the CDR3 is TGTGCCAGCAGCTTAGGCGGTGGCAAAAACATTCAGTACTTC. Its protein product is CASSLGGGKNIQYF. Filled out from reference TRBV11-2 and TRBJ2-4, the complete variable domain reads EAGVAQSPRYKIIEKRQSVAFWCNPISGHATLYWYQQILGQGPKLLIQFQNNGVVDDSQLPKDRFSAERLKGVDSTLKIQPAKLEDSAVYLCASSLGGGKNIQYFGAGTRLSVL.

This chain links TRBV5-1 with TRBJ2-7; D not resolved. Trimming stripped 1 base from V and 4 bases from J, with 9 bases between. Germline CDR1 and CDR2: SGHRS and YFSETQ. The CDR3 consists of 13 residues. The chain's CDR3 is CASSLRPVYEQYF. Written as DNA, the CDR3 is TGCGCCAGCAGCTTGAGGCCCGTATACGAGCAGTACTTC. Supplemented by reference TRBV5-1 and TRBJ2-7, the full variable domain reads KAGVTQTPRYLIKTRGQQVTLSCSPISGHRSVSWYQQTPGQGLQFLFEYFSETQRNKGNFPGRFSGRQFSNSRSEMNVSTLELGDSALYLCASSLRPVYEQYFGPGTRLTVT.

The chain couples TRBV5-1 to TRBJ2-2; TRBD1 matches 9 bases. Unmatched junction bases numbered 6, after V lost 0 bases and J lost 3 bases. CDR1 SGHRS and CDR2 YFSETQ come from the germline V gene. The CDR3 covers 17 residues. CDR3 amino acids: CASSLVAGTGYTGELFF. The DNA for the CDR3 is TGCGCCAGCAGCTTGGTGGCCGGGACAGGGTACACCGGGGAGCTGTTTTTT.

The rearrangement joins TRBV7-9 to TRBJ2-7; 9 bases line up with TRBD1. This CDR3 contains 16 residues. Looked up from germline, CDR1 is SEHNR and CDR2 is FQNEAQ (reference sequence). V trimming: 5 bases; J trimming: 6 bases; junction bases outside the gene matches: 14. This chain's CDR3 is CASSLLRKDRGGEQYF. CDR3 in DNA: TGTGCCAGCAGCCTGCTGAGAAAGGACAGGGGCGGCGAGCAGTACTTC.